The 25 T cell receptor beta chains presented below share a single source sample, sequenced in a study of CXCR3-negative and CXCR3-positive naive CD8 T cells. Overall study results and limits: Hydrophobicity of TRB CDR3s was greater in CXCR3-positive naive cells than in CXCR3-negative naive cells.

TRB cDNA was prepared as libraries by UMI-labeled 5' RACE. Reprocessing the 5' RACE reads, TCRdb reports a single entry for every CDR3 protein and omits DNA. The listing contains some 150,000 distinct CDR3 sequences. For these TCRs, the target antigens are not known. Input material: naive CXCR3+ CD8+ T cells from blood. Subset given: CD45RO-CCR7+CD27+CD95- naive CD8+ T cells expressing CXCR3 (TNR3+). The receptors were sampled from a human donor in good health. Some clones in this sample may be carry-over from other donors' samples.

The gene calls are TRBV28 and TRBJ1-2; the D call from TCRdb, TRBD1, cannot be confirmed without DNA. This CDR3 has 17 amino acids. The germline CDR1 and CDR2 sequences are MDHEN and SYDVKM. The CDR3 region is CASIYIPRGTDYYGYTF.

J is TRBJ2-7 and V is TRBV7-9. The V gene's germline CDR1 is SEHNR and CDR2 FQNEAQ (reference sequence). This CDR3 has 12 residues. The CDR3 sequence is CASSDYAYEQYF.

The chain carries TRBV6-2 or TRBV6-3 and TRBJ1-1. Germline CDR1 MNHEY, CDR2 SVGEGT. The CDR3 length is 11 residues. CDR3 loop: CASATNTEAFF.

The rearrangement uses TRBV29-1 and TRBJ2-1; TCRdb's assignment of TRBD2 cannot be checked, as there is no DNA. The CDR3 runs 17 residues. Germline CDR1 and CDR2: SQVTM and ANQGSEA. The CDR3 sequence is CSVGVLAGTYTYNEQFF.

This rearrangement joins TRBV5-1 to TRBJ2-1. Germline loops: CDR1 SGHRS, CDR2 YFSETQ. The CDR3 sequence is 12 residues long. CDR3: CASSLRQNEQFF.

This rearrangement joins TRBV7-9 to TRBJ2-7; TCRdb returns TRBD1, unconfirmable since there is no DNA. This CDR3 has 18 amino acids. Germline V lookup: CDR1 SEHNR, CDR2 FQNEAQ (reference sequence). The CDR3 spells CASSLGSGTPVEADEQYF.

The V call is TRBV2, the J call TRBJ2-7; the D call of TRBD2 rests on TCRdb alone, since no DNA is present to check it. The CDR3 has 16 amino acids. Looked up from germline, CDR1 is SNHLY and CDR2 is FYNNEI. The CDR3 region is CASRGTRGGSPYEQYF.

The chain is built from TRBV7-6 and TRBJ2-7; with no DNA, the TCRdb D assignment of TRBD2 cannot be verified. The CDR3 has 15 amino acids. CDR1 and CDR2 (germline): SGHVS, FNYEAQ. The CDR3 sequence: CASSETSGGVYEQYF.

The chain couples TRBV4-2 to TRBJ2-3; TCRdb returns TRBD1, unconfirmable since there is no DNA. The CDR3 contains 19 residues. CDR1 and CDR2 from the germline V gene are LGHNA and YNFKEQ. CDR3 amino acids: CASSQGPRLGTGEPDTQYF.

The chain is built from TRBV2 and TRBJ2-3; TCRdb indicates TRBD1, and absent DNA this call remains unverified. CDR3 size: 15 residues. The germline V gene has CDR1 SNHLY and CDR2 FYNNEI. CDR3 sequence reads: CASSPGDSVTDTQYF. Looking up the rest from reference TRBV2 and TRBJ2-3 gives the full variable domain: EPEVTQTPSHQVTQMGQEVILRCVPISNHLYFYWYRQILGQKVEFLVSFYNNEISEKSEIFDDQFSVERPDGSNFTLKIRSTKLEDSAMYFCASSPGDSVTDTQYFGPGTRLTVL.

The rearrangement joins TRBV29-1 to TRBJ2-2; the D gene TCRdb calls, TRBD1, cannot be checked with no DNA. The length of the CDR3 is 13 residues. CDR1 and CDR2 from the germline V gene are SQVTM and ANQGSEA. CDR3 residues: CSAWGPNTGELFF.

The chain employs TRBV23-1 and TRBJ2-7; TCRdb names TRBD1, which stays unverified in the absence of DNA. TRBV23-1 is identified as an open reading frame with a role that is uncertain. CDR3 length equals 16 residues. CDR3 amino acids: CASSHLTGTGLEEQYF.

The V gene is TRBV7-9, the J gene TRBJ2-7; TCRdb names TRBD2, which stays unverified in the absence of DNA. Germline CDR1 SEHNR, CDR2 FQNEAQ (reference sequence). The CDR3 contains 13 residues. CDR3 protein: CASGGGSSYEQYF.

This chain links TRBV29-1 with TRBJ2-3; TCRdb lists TRBD1, though no DNA is available to test this call. There are 14 residues in the CDR3. In germline, CDR1 is SQVTM, CDR2 ANQGSEA. CDR3 amino acids: CSVTGTGLMDTQYF.

The chain recombines TRBV7-9 with TRBJ2-1. The V gene's germline CDR1 is SEHNR and CDR2 FQNEAQ (reference sequence). This CDR3 contains 15 residues. The CDR3 sequence: CASSLVEPVNNEQFF.

The chain links TRBV27 to TRBJ1-1; TCRdb gives TRBD1 as the D gene, but with no DNA this cannot be confirmed. The CDR3 sequence is 11 residues long. Looked up from germline, CDR1 is MNHEY and CDR2 is SMNVEV (reference sequence). The chain's CDR3 is CASSGGIGAFF.

The CDR3 loop is CASSVASRIIGSTEAFF. The chain recombines TRBV9 with TRBJ1-1. Germline V gene lookup returns CDR1 SGDLS and CDR2 YYNGEE. There are 17 residues in the CDR3.

V gene TRBV29-1 combines with J gene TRBJ2-7; TCRdb selects TRBD2, and the lack of DNA leaves this call unchecked. This CDR3 is built from 12 residues. The germline CDR1 and CDR2 sequences are SQVTM and ANQGSEA. The CDR3 is CSVGLGSYEQYF.

The CDR3 sequence is CASSKGGYGETQYF. This chain connects TRBV13 to TRBJ2-5; TCRdb designates TRBD1, a call that cannot be tested without DNA. Germline V CDR1 and CDR2: PRHDT, FYEKMQ (reference sequence). CDR3 length: 14 amino acids.

The genes are TRBV29-1 and TRBJ2-7. The CDR3 is 12 residues long. The germline CDR1 and CDR2 sequences are SQVTM and ANQGSEA. The CDR3 region is CSVVADYYEEYF.

This chain links TRBV4-1 with TRBJ2-7; there is no DNA to check the TCRdb D call of TRBD1. CDR3 length equals 15 residues. The germline CDR1 and CDR2 sequences are MGHRA and YSYEKL. CDR3 residues: CASSQDPGAGYEQYF.

V gene TRBV28 combines with J gene TRBJ1-5; lacking DNA, the TRBD1 call made by TCRdb goes unchecked. The CDR3 is 13 residues long. In germline, CDR1 is MDHEN, CDR2 SYDVKM. The CDR3 loop reads CASSLSGDQPQHF.

This chain connects TRBV29-1 to TRBJ2-7; the TCRdb call, TRBD1, lacks DNA for checking. CDR3 length: 13 residues. In germline, CDR1 is SQVTM, CDR2 ANQGSEA. The CDR3 loop is CSVEGGSVGEQYF.

J is TRBJ2-3 and V is TRBV5-5; TCRdb's assignment of TRBD1 cannot be checked, as there is no DNA. The CDR3 runs to 16 residues. In germline, CDR1 is SGHKS, CDR2 YYEKEE (reference sequence). The CDR3: CASSLVAVAHPDTQYF.

V is TRBV20-1 and J is TRBJ1-4; TCRdb's D call of TRBD1 is untestable without DNA. CDR3 length equals 16 residues. In germline, CDR1 is DFQATT, CDR2 SNEGSKA (reference sequence). Here the CDR3 reads CSARDRDRDLNEKLFF.